Reported below is one T cell receptor beta chain. Its specificity is unknown. Losses at the gene ends were 1 base for V and 7 bases for J; bases not matched to a gene: 7. Germline assignment: CDR1 LGHNA and CDR2 YNFKEQ. The CDR3 runs to 18 residues. This sample stems from a study of cytomegalovirus exposure and HLA in healthy donors. Study observations and caveats: Cytomegalovirus status was reportedly diagnosed by the classifier with high sensitivity and specificity. TCR beta V- and J-gene trimming was later associated with a missense DCLRE1C variant. The later analysis indicated that the majority of CMV-associated TCR beta chains appeared HLA-restricted.

The PCR ran on 60 Vbeta and 13 Jbeta primers. Method: immunoSEQ multiplex PCR; TCRdb's copy keeps in-frame clones and lacks some. Of about 150,000 clones listed, 60% to 80% are singletons. The receptor was derived from a woman between 50 and 59 years old in good health and CMV-seropositive. The sample taken for sequencing was PBMCs. This chain joins TRBV4-2 and TRBJ2-1; TRBD2 agrees at 16 bases. CDR3: CASSQVRGLAGGMNEQFF. CDR3 nucleotides: TGTGCCAGCAGCCAAGTGAGGGGACTAGCGGGGGGGATGAATGAGCAGTTCTTC.